The rows below give T cell receptor beta chains drawn from one sample of a study of blood T cell repertoires in COVID-19. Libraries were prepared by immunoSEQ multiplex PCR; TCRdb keeps only in-frame clonotypes and omits some of them. The sample consists of over 60,000 clones, about nine tenths of them appearing once. Sequenced sample: peripheral blood. All receptors come from a woman at least 80 years old with active or convalescent COVID-19. Both conserved end residues are part of each CDR3. The D gene is left open where the match is weak. The size of a clone is reported for some rows only, either as once, few or many, or as a class for expanded clones.

CDR3,DNA,size,V,D,J
CASSDPRDRRTFNYGYTF,TGTGCCAGCAGCGATCCCCGGGACAGACGCACCTTTAACTATGGCTACACCTTC,few,TRBV9,TRBD1,TRBJ1-2
CASSQGAGLSGANVLTF,TGCGCCAGCAGCCAAGGAGCAGGGCTCTCTGGGGCCAACGTCCTGACTTTC,NA,TRBV4-1,NA,TRBJ2-6
CASSALQGARWTNEKLFF,TGTGCCAGTAGTGCACTACAGGGTGCAAGGTGGACTAATGAAAAACTGTTTTTT,NA,TRBV19,NA,TRBJ1-4
CASSLIPRRTGPQETQYF,TGTGCCAGCAGTTTAATACCCAGAAGGACAGGGCCACAAGAGACCCAGTACTTC,NA,TRBV28,TRBD1,TRBJ2-5
CASNFSESYEQYF,TGTGCCAGTAATTTTAGTGAATCCTACGAGCAGTACTTC,NA,TRBV27,NA,TRBJ2-7
CASSPARGTGMGTQYF,TGTGCCAGCAGCCCTGCTCGGGGGACAGGGATGGGTACGCAGTATTTT,NA,TRBV5-4,TRBD1,TRBJ2-3
CASSYVQGTGELFF,TGTGCCAGCAGTTACGTGCAGGGAACCGGGGAGCTGTTTTTT,NA,TRBV6-2/TRBV6-3,NA,TRBJ2-2
CASSQDLVRANSNIQYF,TGTGCCAGCAGCCAAGATCTCGTCAGGGCAAATAGTAACATTCAGTACTTC,NA,TRBV4-2,NA,TRBJ2-4
CASSGLGSGNTIYF,TGTGCCAGCAGTGGTCTAGGCTCTGGAAACACCATATATTTT,NA,TRBV9,NA,TRBJ1-3
CASRGGTEAFF,TGTGCCAGCAGAGGGGGCACTGAAGCTTTCTTT,NA,TRBV3-1/TRBV3-2,NA,TRBJ1-1
CASSLGTGNYGYTF,TGTGCCAGCAGCTTAGGTACAGGGAACTATGGCTACACCTTC,NA,TRBV13,NA,TRBJ1-2
CASSPSGSAGNTIYF,TGTGCCAGCAGCCCTTCGGGGTCGGCTGGAAACACCATATATTTT,NA,TRBV9,NA,TRBJ1-3
CASSLDGHGGYTF,TGTGCCAGCAGCTTAGATGGACATGGTGGCTACACCTTC,NA,TRBV11-2,NA,TRBJ1-2
CASSLISGGATGYTF,TGTGCCAGCAGTTTAATATCAGGGGGCGCAACGGGCTACACCTTC,NA,TRBV28,TRBD1,TRBJ1-2
CAISESQGRNEQYF,TGTGCCATCAGTGAGTCGCAGGGGCGGAACGAGCAGTACTTC,NA,TRBV10-3,NA,TRBJ2-7
CSVEAGTGGREQFF,TGCAGCGTTGAGGCCGGGACAGGGGGAAGGGAGCAGTTCTTC,NA,TRBV29-1,TRBD1,TRBJ2-1
CASSPWDRGGLEQYF,TGTGCCAGCAGCCCCTGGGACAGGGGAGGTCTCGAGCAGTACTTC,NA,TRBV14,TRBD1,TRBJ2-7
CASSARGSSYNSPLHF,TGTGCCAGCAGTGCCAGGGGTAGCTCCTATAATTCACCCCTCCACTTT,NA,TRBV2,NA,TRBJ1-6
CASSGGLAGVRWGETQYF,TGTGCCAGCAGCGGTGGACTAGCGGGGGTCCGCTGGGGGGAGACCCAGTACTTC,NA,TRBV9,TRBD2,TRBJ2-5
CASSLVRLSSYEQYF,TGTGCCAGCAGTTTGGTCAGACTAAGCTCCTACGAGCAGTACTTC,NA,TRBV28,NA,TRBJ2-7
CASSDIARAYNEQFF,TGTGCCAGCAGTGATATAGCGCGGGCCTACAATGAGCAGTTCTTC,NA,TRBV6-1,NA,TRBJ2-1
CASSPGTSGGGETQYF,TGTGCCAGCAGCCCGGGGACTAGCGGTGGGGGAGAGACCCAGTACTTC,NA,TRBV7-3,TRBD2,TRBJ2-5
CASSLSADPTNEKLFF,TGTGCCAGCAGTTTATCGGCAGATCCAACTAATGAAAAACTGTTTTTT,NA,TRBV27,NA,TRBJ1-4
CASQYRGNTGELFF,TGTGCCAGCCAGTACAGGGGGAACACCGGGGAGCTGTTTTTT,NA,TRBV19,TRBD1,TRBJ2-2
CSAIEQGHYEQYF,TGCAGCGCGATTGAACAGGGTCATTACGAGCAGTACTTC,NA,TRBV29-1,NA,TRBJ2-7
CASSFGQGTYEQYF,TGTGCCAGCAGCTTTGGACAGGGGACCTACGAGCAGTACTTC,few,TRBV5-4,TRBD1,TRBJ2-7
CASSLWGGTEAFF,TGTGCCAGCAGCCTGTGGGGGGGCACTGAAGCTTTCTTT,NA,TRBV28,NA,TRBJ1-1
CASSLDGQGAHEQYF,TGCGCCAGCAGCTTGGATGGACAGGGGGCGCATGAGCAGTACTTC,NA,TRBV5-1,TRBD1,TRBJ2-7
CASSPTGGSYNEQFF,TGTGCCAGCAGCCCTACAGGGGGCTCCTACAATGAGCAGTTCTTC,NA,TRBV7-7,TRBD1,TRBJ2-1
CASTPQGIYGYTF,TGTGCCAGCACCCCTCAGGGAATCTATGGCTACACCTTC,NA,TRBV28,NA,TRBJ1-2
CASSQDFGREGAEAFF,TGCGCCAGCAGCCAAGATTTCGGACGGGAGGGGGCTGAAGCTTTCTTT,NA,TRBV4-3,NA,TRBJ1-1
CASSPQGDSGNTIYF,TGCGCCAGCAGCCCACAGGGGGATTCTGGAAACACCATATATTTT,NA,TRBV4-3,TRBD1,TRBJ1-3
CASSQVRGSYNSPLHF,TGTGCCAGCAGCCAAGTCAGGGGATCCTATAATTCACCCCTCCACTTT,NA,TRBV3-1/TRBV3-2,NA,TRBJ1-6
CASSEAPGVAGNTIYF,TGTGCCAGCAGTGAAGCCCCCGGGGTTGCTGGAAACACCATATATTTT,once,TRBV6-1,NA,TRBJ1-3
CASTQDFNSPLHF,TGTGCCAGCACCCAGGACTTTAATTCACCCCTCCACTTT,NA,TRBV6-6,NA,TRBJ1-6
CASSLRSGGRAQYF,TGTGCCAGCAGTTTAAGGTCGGGGGGCCGGGCCCAGTACTTC,NA,TRBV28,NA,TRBJ2-5
CASSLDSHQETQYF,TGTGCCAGCAGCTTAGACAGCCACCAAGAGACCCAGTACTTC,NA,TRBV11-1,NA,TRBJ2-5
CASSAGRISSYEQYF,TGTGCCAGCAGTGCGGGACGGATTAGCTCCTACGAGCAGTACTTC,NA,TRBV28,NA,TRBJ2-7
CSVEEGSDTEAFF,TGCAGCGTTGAGGAGGGGTCGGACACTGAAGCTTTCTTT,NA,TRBV29-1,NA,TRBJ1-1
CASSFGQRGNTIYF,TGCGCCAGCAGCTTCGGACAGCGTGGAAACACCATATATTTT,NA,TRBV5-1,NA,TRBJ1-3
CASSLSGAYQETQYF,TGTGCCAGCAGCTTAAGCGGGGCATACCAAGAGACCCAGTACTTC,NA,TRBV7-2,TRBD2,TRBJ2-5
CASSGPGNTIYF,TGCGCCAGCAGCGGCCCGGGAAACACCATATATTTT,NA,TRBV4-1,NA,TRBJ1-3